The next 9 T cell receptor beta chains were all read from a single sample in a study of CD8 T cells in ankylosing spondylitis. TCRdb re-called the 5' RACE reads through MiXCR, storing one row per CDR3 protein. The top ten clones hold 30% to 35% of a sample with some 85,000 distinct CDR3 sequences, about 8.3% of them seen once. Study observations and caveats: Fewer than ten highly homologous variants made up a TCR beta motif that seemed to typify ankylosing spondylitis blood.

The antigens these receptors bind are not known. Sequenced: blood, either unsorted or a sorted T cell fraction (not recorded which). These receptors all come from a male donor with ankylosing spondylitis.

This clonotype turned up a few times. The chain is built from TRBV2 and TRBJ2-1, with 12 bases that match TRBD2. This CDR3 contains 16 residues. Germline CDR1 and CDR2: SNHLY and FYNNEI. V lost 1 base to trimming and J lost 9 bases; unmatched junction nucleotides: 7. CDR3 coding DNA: TGTGCCAGCAGTGAAGGGGGGCTAGCGGGAGGGGCTGAGCAGTTCTTC. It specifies CASSEGGLAGGAEQFF.

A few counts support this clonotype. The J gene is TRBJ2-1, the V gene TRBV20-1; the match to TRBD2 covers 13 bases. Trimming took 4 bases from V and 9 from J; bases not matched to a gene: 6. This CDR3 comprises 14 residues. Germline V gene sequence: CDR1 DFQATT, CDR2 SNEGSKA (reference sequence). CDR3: CSAKRTSGSGEQFF. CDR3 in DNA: TGCAGTGCTAAGAGGACTAGCGGGAGTGGTGAGCAGTTCTTC.

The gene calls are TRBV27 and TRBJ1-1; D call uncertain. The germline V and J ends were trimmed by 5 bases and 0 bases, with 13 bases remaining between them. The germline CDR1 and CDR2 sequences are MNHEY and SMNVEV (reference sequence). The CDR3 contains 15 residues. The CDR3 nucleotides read TGTGCCAGCAGTCCCCCAGTAGCTATGAACACTGAAGCTTTCTTT. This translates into CASSPPVAMNTEAFF.

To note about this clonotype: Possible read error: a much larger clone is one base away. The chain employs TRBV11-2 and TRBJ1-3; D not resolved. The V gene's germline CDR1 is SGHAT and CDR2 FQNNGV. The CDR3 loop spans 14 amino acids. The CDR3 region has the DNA TGTGCCAGCAGCTTAGTGGCCTCTGGAAACCCCATATATTTT. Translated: CASSLVASGNPIYF.

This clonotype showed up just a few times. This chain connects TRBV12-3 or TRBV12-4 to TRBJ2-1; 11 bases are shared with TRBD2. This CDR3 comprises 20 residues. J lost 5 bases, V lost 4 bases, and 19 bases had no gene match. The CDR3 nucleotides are TGTGCCAGCAGTTCCAGTCTAGCGGGAGGAAACTTGGTCAATAACAATGAGCAGTTCTTC. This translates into CASSSSLAGGNLVNNNEQFF.

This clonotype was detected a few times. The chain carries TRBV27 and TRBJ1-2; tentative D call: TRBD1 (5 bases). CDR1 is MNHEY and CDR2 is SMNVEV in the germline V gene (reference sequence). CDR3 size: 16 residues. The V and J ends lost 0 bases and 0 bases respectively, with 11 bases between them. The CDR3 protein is CASSLSLGVANYGYTF. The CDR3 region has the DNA TGTGCCAGCAGTTTATCCCTGGGGGTAGCTAACTATGGCTACACCTTC.

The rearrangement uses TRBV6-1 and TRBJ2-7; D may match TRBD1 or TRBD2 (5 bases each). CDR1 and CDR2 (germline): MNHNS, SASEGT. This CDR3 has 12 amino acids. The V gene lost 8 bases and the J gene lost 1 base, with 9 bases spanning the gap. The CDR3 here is CASEGYSYEQYV. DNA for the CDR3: TGTGCCAGCGAGGGGTATTCCTACGAGCAGTACGTC.

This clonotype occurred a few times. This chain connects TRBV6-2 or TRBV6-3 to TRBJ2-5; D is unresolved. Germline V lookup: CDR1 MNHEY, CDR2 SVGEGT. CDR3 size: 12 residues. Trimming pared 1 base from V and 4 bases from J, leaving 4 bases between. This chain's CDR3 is CASSYFGETQYF. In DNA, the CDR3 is TGTGCCAGCAGTTACTTCGGAGAGACCCAGTACTTC.

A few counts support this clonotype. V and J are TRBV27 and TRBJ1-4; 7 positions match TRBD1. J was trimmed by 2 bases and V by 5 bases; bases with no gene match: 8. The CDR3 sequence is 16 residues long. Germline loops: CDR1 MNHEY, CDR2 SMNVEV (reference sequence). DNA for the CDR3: TGTGCCAGCAGTATTGGGACAGAGGGGACTAATGAAAAACTGTTTTTT. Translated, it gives CASSIGTEGTNEKLFF. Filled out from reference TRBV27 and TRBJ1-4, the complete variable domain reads EAQVTQNPRYLITVTGKKLTVTCSQNMNHEYMSWYRQDPGLGLRQIYYSMNVEVTDKGDVPEGYKVSRKEKRNFPLILESPSPNQTSLYFCASSIGTEGTNEKLFFGSGTQLSVL.